Sequencing of this TCR beta chain was carried out in a study of human T cells and chemical hapten exposure. For the study at large: Mainly, slight library volume differences in the pool made TCR yields vary.

V was trimmed by 0 bases and J by 9 bases, leaving 2 bases between them. The CDR3 extends over 11 amino acids. In germline, CDR1 is MNHEY, CDR2 SVGEGT. TCRdb called the RACE reads again in MiXCR, with one record for every CDR3 protein. The profile shows about 110,000 distinct CDR3 sequences, approximately 11% of them singletons. The time point here: patch test 1, 2 weeks after DPC sensitization. Indicated treatment: therapeutic diphenylcyclopropenone sensitization with weekly scalp DPC. The specimen comprised whole blood, sampled in connection with sensitization to the hapten diphenylcyclopropenone (DPC). The sequence was obtained from a woman between 40 and 50 years old with alopecia areata. Some clones in this sample may be carry-over from other donors' samples. This chain connects TRBV6-2 or TRBV6-3 to TRBJ2-2; D is unclear. The CDR3, as DNA: TGTGCCAGCAGTTACTCCCGGGAGCTGTTTTTT. As protein: CASSYSRELFF.